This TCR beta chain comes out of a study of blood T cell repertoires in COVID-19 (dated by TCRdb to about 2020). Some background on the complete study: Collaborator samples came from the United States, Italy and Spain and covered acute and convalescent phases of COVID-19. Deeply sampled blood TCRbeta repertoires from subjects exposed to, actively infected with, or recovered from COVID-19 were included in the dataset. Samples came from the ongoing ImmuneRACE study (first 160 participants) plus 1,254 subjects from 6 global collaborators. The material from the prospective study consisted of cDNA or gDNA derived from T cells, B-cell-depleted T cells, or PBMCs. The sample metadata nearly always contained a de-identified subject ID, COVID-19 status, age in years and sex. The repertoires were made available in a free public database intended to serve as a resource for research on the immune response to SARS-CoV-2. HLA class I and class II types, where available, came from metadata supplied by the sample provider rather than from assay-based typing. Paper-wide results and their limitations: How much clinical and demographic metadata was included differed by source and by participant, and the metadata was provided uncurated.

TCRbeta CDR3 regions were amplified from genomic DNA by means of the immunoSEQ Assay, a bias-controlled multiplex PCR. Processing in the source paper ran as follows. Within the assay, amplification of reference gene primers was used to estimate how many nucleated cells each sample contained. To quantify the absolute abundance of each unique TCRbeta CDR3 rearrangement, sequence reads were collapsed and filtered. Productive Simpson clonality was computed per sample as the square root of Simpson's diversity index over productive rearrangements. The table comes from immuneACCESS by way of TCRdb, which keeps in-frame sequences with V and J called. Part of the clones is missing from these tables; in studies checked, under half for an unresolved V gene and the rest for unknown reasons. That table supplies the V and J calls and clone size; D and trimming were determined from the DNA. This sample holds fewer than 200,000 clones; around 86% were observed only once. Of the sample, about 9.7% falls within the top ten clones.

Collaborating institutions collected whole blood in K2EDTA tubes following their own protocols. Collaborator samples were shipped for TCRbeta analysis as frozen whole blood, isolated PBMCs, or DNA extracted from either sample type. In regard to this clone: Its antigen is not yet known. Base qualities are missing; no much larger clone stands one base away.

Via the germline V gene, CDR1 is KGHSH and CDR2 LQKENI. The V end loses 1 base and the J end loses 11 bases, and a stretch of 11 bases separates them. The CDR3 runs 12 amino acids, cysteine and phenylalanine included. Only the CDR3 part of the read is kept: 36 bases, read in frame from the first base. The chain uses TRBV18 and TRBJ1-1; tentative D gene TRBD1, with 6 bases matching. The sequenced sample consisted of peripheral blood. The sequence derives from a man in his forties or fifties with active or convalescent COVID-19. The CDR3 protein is CASSPREGEAFF. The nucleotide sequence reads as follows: TGTGCCAGCTCACCACGGGAGGGGGAGGCTTTCTTT.